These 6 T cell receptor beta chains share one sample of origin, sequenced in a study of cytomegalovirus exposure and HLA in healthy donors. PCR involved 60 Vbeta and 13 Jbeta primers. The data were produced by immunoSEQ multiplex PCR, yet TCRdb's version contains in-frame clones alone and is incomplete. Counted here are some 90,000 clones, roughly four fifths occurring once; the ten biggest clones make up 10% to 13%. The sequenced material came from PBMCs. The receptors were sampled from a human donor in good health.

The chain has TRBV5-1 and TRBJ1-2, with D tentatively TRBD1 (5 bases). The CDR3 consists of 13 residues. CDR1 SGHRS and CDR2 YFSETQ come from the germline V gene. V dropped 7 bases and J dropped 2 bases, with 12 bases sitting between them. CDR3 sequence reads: CASSQGFNYGYTF. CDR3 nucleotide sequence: TGCGCCAGCTCGCAGGGATTCAACTATGGCTACACCTTC. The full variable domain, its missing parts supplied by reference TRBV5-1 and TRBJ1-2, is KAGVTQTPRYLIKTRGQQVTLSCSPISGHRSVSWYQQTPGQGLQFLFEYFSETQRNKGNFPGRFSGRQFSNSRSEMNVSTLELGDSALYLCASSQGFNYGYTFGSGTRLTVV.

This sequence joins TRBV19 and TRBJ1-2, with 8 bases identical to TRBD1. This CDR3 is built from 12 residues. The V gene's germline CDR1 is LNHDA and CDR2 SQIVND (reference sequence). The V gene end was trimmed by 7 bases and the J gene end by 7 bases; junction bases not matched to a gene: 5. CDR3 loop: CASTGDRRGYTF. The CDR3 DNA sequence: TGTGCCAGTACTGGGGACAGGCGTGGCTACACCTTC.

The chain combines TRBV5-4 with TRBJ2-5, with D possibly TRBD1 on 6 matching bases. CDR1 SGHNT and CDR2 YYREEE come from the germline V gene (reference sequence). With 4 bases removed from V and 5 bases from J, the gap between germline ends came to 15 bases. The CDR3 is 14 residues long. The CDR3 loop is CASSRALGAETQYF. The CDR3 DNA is TGTGCCAGCAGCCGGGCCTTGGGGGCGGAGACCCAGTACTTC. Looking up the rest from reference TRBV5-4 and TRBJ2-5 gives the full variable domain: ETGVTQSPTHLIKTRGQQVTLRCSSQSGHNTVSWYQQALGQGPQFIFQYYREEENGRGNFPPRFSGLQFPNYSSELNVNALELDDSALYLCASSRALGAETQYFGPGTRLLVL.

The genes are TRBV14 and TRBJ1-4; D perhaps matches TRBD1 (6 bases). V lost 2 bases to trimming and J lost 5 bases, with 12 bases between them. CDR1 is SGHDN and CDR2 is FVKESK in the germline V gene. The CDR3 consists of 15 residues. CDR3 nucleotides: TGTGCCAGCAGCCAATGGGGGGGGCGAAATGAAAAACTGTTTTTT. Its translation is CASSQWGGRNEKLFF.

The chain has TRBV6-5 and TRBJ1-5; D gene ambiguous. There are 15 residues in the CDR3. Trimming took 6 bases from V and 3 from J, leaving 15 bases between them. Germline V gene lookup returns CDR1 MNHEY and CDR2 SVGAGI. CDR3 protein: CASSRSGENNQPQHF. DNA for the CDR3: TGTGCCAGCAGCCGATCCGGGGAAAACAATCAGCCCCAGCATTTT.

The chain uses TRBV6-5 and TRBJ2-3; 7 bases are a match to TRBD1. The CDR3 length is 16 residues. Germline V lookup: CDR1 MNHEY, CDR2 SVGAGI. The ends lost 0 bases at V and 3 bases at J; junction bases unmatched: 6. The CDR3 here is CASSYSIFRGTDTQYF. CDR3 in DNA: TGTGCCAGCAGTTACTCGATCTTCAGGGGGACAGATACGCAGTATTTT.